This TCR beta chain originates from a study of T cells in Graves' hyperthyroidism and ophthalmopathy. General study findings and limits: In simple terms, a model built on 13 V-J features told ophthalmopathy apart from stable hyperthyroidism.

V was pared by 6 bases and J by 2 bases, with 16 bases between. CDR1 and CDR2 (germline): SNHLY, FYNNEI. The CDR3 spans 15 residues. RNA transcripts yielded amplified TCR beta CDR3 regions. A first-round RT-PCR of the TCR CDR3 used the HTBI primer set. Each CDR3 protein is one row after TCRdb ran MiXCR on the multiplex PCR reads. This sample has 300,000 to 400,000 distinct CDR3 sequences; 18% occur once, and the top ten carry around two fifths. This clonotype was seen many times. Antigen specificity is unknown. The clonotype comes from a man aged 18 to 35 with Graves' ophthalmopathy. Sequencing input: blood. This sequence joins TRBV2 and TRBJ1-2; maybe TRBD1 (5 bases). The CDR3 nucleotides are TGTGCCAGCAGCGCCGGAGGGGCCCTAAACTATGGCTACACCTTC. Its protein is CASSAGGALNYGYTF.